This entry features one T cell receptor beta chain sequence. Antigen: not known. These data originate in a study of T cells in localized non-small cell lung cancer. General study points: Clonality peaked in uninvolved adjacent lung rather than tumor.

The assay was immunoSEQ multiplex PCR, and TCRdb's table has in-frame clones only and misses some. Of about 40,000 clones in the sample, 70% to 90% were seen once. The source was peripheral blood, collected before any cancer treatment. This receptor was obtained from a man aged 40 to 70 with stage I lung adenocarcinoma.

CDR3 nucleotides: TGTGCCAGCAACAGCGGTCCTAGCGGGAGCCTCACCTACGAGCAGTACTTC. This codes for CASNSGPSGSLTYEQYF. The chain couples TRBV28 to TRBJ2-7; 10 nucleotides agree with TRBD2. There are 17 residues in the CDR3. CDR1 is MDHEN and CDR2 is SYDVKM in the germline V gene. V was pared by 7 bases and J by 2 bases, with 14 bases of the junction left unmatched.